The sample holds a few counts of the clone carrying this TCR beta chain. What it binds is unknown. These data are taken from a study of T cells after yellow fever vaccination. Across the whole study: SMART-Seq v4 Ultra Low Input prepared the low-cell-number fractions. Study-level results: The appearance of a small share of clonotypes in both CD4 and CD8 compartments was observed. It was the secondary response that reached its peak faster, day 5 versus 15, but it was weaker.

Between the trimmed V and J ends, which lost 2 bases and 1 base, there was a span of 14 bases. The CDR3 consists of 16 residues. In germline, CDR1 is SSHAT, CDR2 FNYEAQ (reference sequence). Universal primer sites and UMIs were introduced during 5'RACE template-switching synthesis of TCR cDNA. TCRdb reprocessed the 5' RACE reads via MiXCR and lists one record per CDR3 protein. This table has roughly 180,000 distinct CDR3 sequences, about 6.2% appearing once. The starting material was CD4+ T cells sorted from PBMCs, obtained on the day of the first yellow fever vaccination. The chain is built from TRBV7-7 and TRBJ2-5; either TRBD1 or TRBD2 may supply D (5 bases each). The origin of this receptor is a man younger than 35 who received the YFV17D yellow fever vaccine. The CDR3 spells CASSLLGPGTQETQYF. DNA of the CDR3: TGTGCCAGCAGCTTACTGGGCCCTGGGACCCAAGAGACCCAGTACTTC. Complete variable domain (other parts from reference TRBV7-7 and TRBJ2-5): GAGVSQSPRYKVTKRGQDVTLRCDPISSHATLYWYQQALGQGPEFLTYFNYEAQPDKSGLPSDRFSAERPEGSISTLTIQRTEQRDSAMYRCASSLLGPGTQETQYFGPGTRLLVL.